The T cell receptor beta chain under discussion was sequenced for a study of blood T cell repertoires in COVID-19. On the study more broadly: COVID-19 samples, acute and convalescent, were from the United States, Italy and Spain.

The protocol was immunoSEQ multiplex PCR, while the TCRdb copy is restricted to in-frame clones and leaves out a portion. The sample lists fewer than 70,000 clones; roughly nine tenths were seen once. The length of the CDR3 is 16 residues. Germline loops: CDR1 MNHEY, CDR2 SVGAGI. Trimming took 0 bases from V and 6 from J; bases not matched to a gene: 8. This sequence originates from a man in his forties or fifties with active COVID-19. The sequencing sample was made of peripheral blood. The chain combines TRBV6-5 with TRBJ2-3; 8 nucleotides match TRBD2. The CDR3 nucleotides read TGTGCCAGCAGTTACTCGACGCGGGGGGCCATTGATACGCAGTATTTT. Its protein is CASSYSTRGAIDTQYF.